This section outlines one T cell receptor beta chain sequence together with its context. No antigen is known for it. TCRdb's table, derived via immunoSEQ multiplex PCR, lists solely in-frame clones and lacks some. The sample lists around 77,000 clones; around 96% were seen once. These data originate in a study of graft-versus-host responses after intestinal transplantation. Whole-study findings and limits: Levels of circulating GvH clones at their peak were associated with early post-transplant HvG declines.

There are 11 residues in the CDR3. Trimming left V 7 bases short and J 7 bases short, with 10 bases between. From germline, CDR1 is DFQATT and CDR2 SNEGSKA (reference sequence). The source is a human donor who received an intestinal transplant. The J gene is TRBJ1-4, the V gene TRBV20-1; D is ambiguous. The specimen comprised unstimulated CD8+ T cells sorted from spleen or lymph node cells, sampled before intestinal transplant. The CDR3 sequence: CSVGEREKLFF. For the CDR3, the DNA is TGCAGTGTCGGGGAGCGTGAAAAACTGTTTTTT.